These 5 T cell receptor beta chains were all obtained from the same sample, sequenced in a study of monozygotic twins with inflammatory bowel disease (dated by TCRdb to the late 2010s). Library construction relied on 5' RACE. Sequencing took place on an Illumina HiSeq 2500. Each CDR3 protein sequence appears as one entry after TCRdb reprocessed the reads, and no DNA is included. This sample's clone table shows 200,000 to 250,000 distinct CDR3 sequences. The ten largest clones represent 7.5% to 8% of the sample. Source material: blood. The receptors stem from a human donor with ulcerative colitis or Crohn's disease, or a healthy co-twin of an affected twin (not recorded which).

The chain recombines TRBV18 with TRBJ2-7; TCRdb reports TRBD1, a call that lacks DNA to check it against. CDR1 and CDR2 from the germline V gene are KGHSH and LQKENI. This CDR3 region has 16 residues. The CDR3 sequence: CASSPLTGTGSTEQYF.

The genes are TRBV7-2 and TRBJ1-1; TCRdb designates TRBD1, a call that cannot be tested without DNA. The CDR3 loop spans 13 amino acids. Germline V CDR1 and CDR2: SGHTA, FQGNSA. CDR3 sequence: CASSFNRGTEAFF.

The V and J genes are TRBV20-1 and TRBJ2-3; without DNA, the TCRdb call of TRBD2 cannot be checked. Germline V gene lookup returns CDR1 DFQATT and CDR2 SNEGSKA (reference sequence). The CDR3 is 13 amino acids. CDR3 sequence reads: CSALTRSTDTQYF.

The V and J genes are TRBV7-3 and TRBJ2-2; the TCRdb call, TRBD1, lacks DNA for checking. The CDR3 is made up of 15 amino acids. The germline gives CDR1 SGHTA, CDR2 FQGTGA. The CDR3 region is CASSLLDGAAGELFF.

V gene TRBV27 combines with J gene TRBJ2-1; TCRdb selects TRBD1, and the lack of DNA leaves this call unchecked. CDR3 length equals 15 residues. Germline V gives CDR1 MNHEY, CDR2 SMNVEV (reference sequence). The CDR3: CASSLLGGSRNEQFF.